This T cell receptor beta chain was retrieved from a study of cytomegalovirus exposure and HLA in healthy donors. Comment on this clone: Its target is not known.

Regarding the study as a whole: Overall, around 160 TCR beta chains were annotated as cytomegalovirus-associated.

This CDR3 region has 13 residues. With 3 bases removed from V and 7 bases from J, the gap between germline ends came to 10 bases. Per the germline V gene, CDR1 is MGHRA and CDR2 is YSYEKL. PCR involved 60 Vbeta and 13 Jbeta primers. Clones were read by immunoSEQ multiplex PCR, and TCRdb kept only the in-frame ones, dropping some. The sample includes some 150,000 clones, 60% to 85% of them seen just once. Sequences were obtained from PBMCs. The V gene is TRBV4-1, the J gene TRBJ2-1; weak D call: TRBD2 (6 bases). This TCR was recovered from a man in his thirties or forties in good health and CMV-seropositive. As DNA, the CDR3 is TGCGCCAGCAGCCAGGACTACAGTAATGAGCAGTTCTTC. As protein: CASSQDYSNEQFF.